The rows below give T cell receptor beta chains drawn from one sample of a study of blood T cell repertoires in COVID-19. Data came from immunoSEQ multiplex PCR; TCRdb stores just in-frame clones and leaves some out. The sample includes roughly 48,000 clones, 82% of them seen just once. Sequencing was performed on peripheral blood. The source of these receptors is a man aged 35 to 55 with acute or convalescent COVID-19. Both conserved end residues are part of each CDR3. The D gene is left open where the match is weak. Clone size is not always given. Where it is, it says once, few, many or a class for expanded clones.

TGCAGTGCTAGTGCTTCAACTGCAACTAATGAAAAACTGTTTTTT CSASASTATNEKLFF TRBJ1-4 TRBV20-1 . .
TGTGCCACCAGTGATCAATCCGGACAGGGGAAGTCCCACGAGCAGTACTTC CATSDQSGQGKSHEQYF TRBJ2-7 TRBV24-1 . TRBD1
TGCGCCAGCAGCCGGGGAGACACAGATACGCAGTATTTT CASSRGDTDTQYF TRBJ2-3 TRBV10-2 . .
TGTGCCAGCAGTAGCGGGGGATTCGAGCAGTACTTC CASSSGGFEQYF TRBJ2-7 TRBV11-2 . TRBD2
TGTGCCTGGGCGGGACAGAATCAAGAGACCCAGTACTTC CAWAGQNQETQYF TRBJ2-5 TRBV30 . .
TGTGCCAGCAGCTTAGCCTCCGGACAGGGGGCCATACCCCTTTACAATGAGCAGTTCTTC CASSLASGQGAIPLYNEQFF TRBJ2-1 TRBV7-8 . TRBD1
TGTGCCTGGAGGAACAGGGGTTCCTCCTACGAGCAGTACTTC CAWRNRGSSYEQYF TRBJ2-7 TRBV30 . TRBD1
TGTGCCAGCAGCTTAGGGGGTTTCGGGGGAGACACTGAAGCTTTCTTT CASSLGGFGGDTEAFF TRBJ1-1 TRBV7-2 . .
TGCGCCAGCAGCCTCCTAGAGGGACAGGGAGGGACCGAGCAGTACTTC CASSLLEGQGGTEQYF TRBJ2-7 TRBV5-1 few TRBD1
TGTGCCAGCAGTGAATTCCACACCGTCTATCGGGGGAACTACAATGAGCAGTTCTTC CASSEFHTVYRGNYNEQFF TRBJ2-1 TRBV6-1 . .
TGTGCCTGGGCACTCCTTGCTACGAACACCGGGGAGCTGTTTTTT CAWALLATNTGELFF TRBJ2-2 TRBV30 once .
TGCGCCAGCAGCATACTGGGACTAGCGGGGACGCTTGGGGCTAGGGAGCAGTACTTC CASSILGLAGTLGAREQYF TRBJ2-7 TRBV5-1 . TRBD2
TGTGCCAGCAGTAACCAGGGTAACCCGGTCCACGAGCAGTACTTC CASSNQGNPVHEQYF TRBJ2-7 TRBV27 . .
TGTGCCAGCAGATACGGACTACAGAGCTCCTACGAGCAGTACTTC CASRYGLQSSYEQYF TRBJ2-7 TRBV7-2 . .
TGTGCCAGCAGCTTCGCGGGGGGGGTTGGAGAGACCCAGTACTTC CASSFAGGVGETQYF TRBJ2-5 TRBV7-2 . TRBD2
TGTGCCAGCAGTGAACAAGGGACTAGCGGCCCCTACGAGCAGTACTTC CASSEQGTSGPYEQYF TRBJ2-7 TRBV6-1 . TRBD2
TGCGCCAGCAGCCAGGACAGCTCTGGAAACACCATATATTTT CASSQDSSGNTIYF TRBJ1-3 TRBV5-1 . .
TGTGCCAGCAGCCCCTCGGGGTCTGGTGAAAAACTGTTTTTT CASSPSGSGEKLFF TRBJ1-4 TRBV9 . .
TGTGCCAGCAGTTACTCGCTAGCGGGGGGGCGTGAGACCCAGTACTTC CASSYSLAGGRETQYF TRBJ2-5 TRBV6-5 . TRBD2
TGCGCCAGCAGCTTGGCGGGAACATTCCAAGAGACCCAGTACTTC CASSLAGTFQETQYF TRBJ2-5 TRBV5-1 . .
TGTGCCAGCTCCGGGACTCATCAGGATACGCAGTATTTT CASSGTHQDTQYF TRBJ2-3 TRBV18 . .
TGTGCCAGCAGCTTGGGACAGGGGTTCGAGACCCAGTACTTC CASSLGQGFETQYF TRBJ2-5 TRBV11-3 . TRBD1
TGTGCCAGCAGTGACCGGACAGGTCACAATCAGCCCCAGCATTTT CASSDRTGHNQPQHF TRBJ1-5 TRBV27 . TRBD1
TGTGCCAGCAGTGCCCCTCCCCAGGGCGGCCATGGCTACACCTTC CASSAPPQGGHGYTF TRBJ1-2 TRBV2 . .
TGTGCCAGCAGTGAGGCCGGGGTTTTCAATCAGCCCCAGCATTTT CASSEAGVFNQPQHF TRBJ1-5 TRBV6-1 . .
TGTGCCAGCAGCCGCCGGACAGGCGACCACTATGGCTACACCTTC CASSRRTGDHYGYTF TRBJ1-2 TRBV7-6 . TRBD1
TGTGCCAGCAGCCAAGGGACTCTGATCGCTGGAAACACCATATATTTT CASSQGTLIAGNTIYF TRBJ1-3 TRBV3-1/TRBV3-2 . .
TGTGCCAGCAGTCAAACCCACACACAGAATTTTATGAAGGAGCAGTACTTC CASSQTHTQNFMKEQYF TRBJ2-7 TRBV6-2/TRBV6-3 . .